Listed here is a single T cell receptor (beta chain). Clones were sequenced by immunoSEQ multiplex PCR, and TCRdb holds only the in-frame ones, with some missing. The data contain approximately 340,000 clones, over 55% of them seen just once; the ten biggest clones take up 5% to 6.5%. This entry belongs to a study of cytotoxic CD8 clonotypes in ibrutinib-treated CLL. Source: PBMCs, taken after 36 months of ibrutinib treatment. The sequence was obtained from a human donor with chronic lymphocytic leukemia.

The CDR3 nucleotides are TGTGCCAGCAGTTCCCGGACTAGCGACTCGAACACCGGGGAGCTGTTTTTT. Its protein product is CASSSRTSDSNTGELFF. This sequence joins TRBV28 and TRBJ2-2; 9 bases agree with TRBD2. V dropped 4 bases and J dropped 0; count of bases not matched to a gene: 6. From germline, CDR1 is MDHEN and CDR2 SYDVKM. CDR3 length: 17 amino acids.